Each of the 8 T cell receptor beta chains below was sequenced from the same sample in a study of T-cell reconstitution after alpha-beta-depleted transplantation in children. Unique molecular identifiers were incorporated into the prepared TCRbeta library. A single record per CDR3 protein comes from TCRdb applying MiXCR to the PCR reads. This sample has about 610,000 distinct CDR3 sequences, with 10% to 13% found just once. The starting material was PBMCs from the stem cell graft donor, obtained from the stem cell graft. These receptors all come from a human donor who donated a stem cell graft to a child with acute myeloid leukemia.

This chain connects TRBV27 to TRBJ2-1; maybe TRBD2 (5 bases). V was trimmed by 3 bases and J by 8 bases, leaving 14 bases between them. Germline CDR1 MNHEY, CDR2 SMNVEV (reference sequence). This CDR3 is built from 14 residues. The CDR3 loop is CASSFERAHDEQFF. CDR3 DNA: TGTGCCAGCAGTTTTGAGAGGGCCCACGATGAGCAGTTCTTC.

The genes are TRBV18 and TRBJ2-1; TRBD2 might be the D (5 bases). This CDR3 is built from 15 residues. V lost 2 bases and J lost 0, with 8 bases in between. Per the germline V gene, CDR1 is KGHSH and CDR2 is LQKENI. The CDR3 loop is CASSPMRASYNEQFF. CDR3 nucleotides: TGTGCCAGCTCACCAATGCGGGCCTCCTACAATGAGCAGTTCTTC.

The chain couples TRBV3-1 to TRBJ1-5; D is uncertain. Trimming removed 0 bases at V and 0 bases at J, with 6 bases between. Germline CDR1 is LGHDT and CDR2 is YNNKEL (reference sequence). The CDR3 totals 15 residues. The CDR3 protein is CASSQEAGSNQPQHF. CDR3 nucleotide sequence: TGTGCCAGCAGCCAAGAGGCAGGTAGCAATCAGCCCCAGCATTTT.

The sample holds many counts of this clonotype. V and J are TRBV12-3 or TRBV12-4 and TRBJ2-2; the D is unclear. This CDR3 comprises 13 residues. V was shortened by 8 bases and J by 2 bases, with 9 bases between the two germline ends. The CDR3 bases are TGTGCCAGCGGTCCACCAAACACCGGGGAGCTGTTTTTT. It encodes CASGPPNTGELFF.

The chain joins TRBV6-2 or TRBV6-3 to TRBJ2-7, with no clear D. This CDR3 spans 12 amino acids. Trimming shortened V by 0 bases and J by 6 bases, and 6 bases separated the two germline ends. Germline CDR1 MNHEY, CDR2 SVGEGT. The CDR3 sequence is CASSYSIREQYF. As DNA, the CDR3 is TGTGCCAGCAGTTACTCGATCCGCGAGCAGTACTTC.

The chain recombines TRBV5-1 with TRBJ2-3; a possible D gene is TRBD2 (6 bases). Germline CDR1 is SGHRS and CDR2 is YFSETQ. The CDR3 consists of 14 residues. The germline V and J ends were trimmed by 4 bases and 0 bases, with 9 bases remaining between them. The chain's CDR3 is CASSITSSTDTQYF. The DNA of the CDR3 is TGCGCCAGCAGCATAACTAGCAGCACAGATACGCAGTATTTT.

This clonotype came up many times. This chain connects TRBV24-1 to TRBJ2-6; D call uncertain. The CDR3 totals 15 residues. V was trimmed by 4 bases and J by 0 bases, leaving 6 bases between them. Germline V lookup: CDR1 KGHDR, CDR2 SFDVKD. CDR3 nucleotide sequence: TGTGCCACCAGTGACCAAGACTCTGGGGCCAACGTCCTGACTTTC. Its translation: CATSDQDSGANVLTF.

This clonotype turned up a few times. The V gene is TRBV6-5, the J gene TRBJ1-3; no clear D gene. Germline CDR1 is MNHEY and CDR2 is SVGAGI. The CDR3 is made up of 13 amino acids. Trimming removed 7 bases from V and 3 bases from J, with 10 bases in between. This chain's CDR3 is CASISGIGNTIYF. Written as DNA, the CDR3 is TGTGCCAGCATTTCGGGAATTGGAAACACCATATATTTT.